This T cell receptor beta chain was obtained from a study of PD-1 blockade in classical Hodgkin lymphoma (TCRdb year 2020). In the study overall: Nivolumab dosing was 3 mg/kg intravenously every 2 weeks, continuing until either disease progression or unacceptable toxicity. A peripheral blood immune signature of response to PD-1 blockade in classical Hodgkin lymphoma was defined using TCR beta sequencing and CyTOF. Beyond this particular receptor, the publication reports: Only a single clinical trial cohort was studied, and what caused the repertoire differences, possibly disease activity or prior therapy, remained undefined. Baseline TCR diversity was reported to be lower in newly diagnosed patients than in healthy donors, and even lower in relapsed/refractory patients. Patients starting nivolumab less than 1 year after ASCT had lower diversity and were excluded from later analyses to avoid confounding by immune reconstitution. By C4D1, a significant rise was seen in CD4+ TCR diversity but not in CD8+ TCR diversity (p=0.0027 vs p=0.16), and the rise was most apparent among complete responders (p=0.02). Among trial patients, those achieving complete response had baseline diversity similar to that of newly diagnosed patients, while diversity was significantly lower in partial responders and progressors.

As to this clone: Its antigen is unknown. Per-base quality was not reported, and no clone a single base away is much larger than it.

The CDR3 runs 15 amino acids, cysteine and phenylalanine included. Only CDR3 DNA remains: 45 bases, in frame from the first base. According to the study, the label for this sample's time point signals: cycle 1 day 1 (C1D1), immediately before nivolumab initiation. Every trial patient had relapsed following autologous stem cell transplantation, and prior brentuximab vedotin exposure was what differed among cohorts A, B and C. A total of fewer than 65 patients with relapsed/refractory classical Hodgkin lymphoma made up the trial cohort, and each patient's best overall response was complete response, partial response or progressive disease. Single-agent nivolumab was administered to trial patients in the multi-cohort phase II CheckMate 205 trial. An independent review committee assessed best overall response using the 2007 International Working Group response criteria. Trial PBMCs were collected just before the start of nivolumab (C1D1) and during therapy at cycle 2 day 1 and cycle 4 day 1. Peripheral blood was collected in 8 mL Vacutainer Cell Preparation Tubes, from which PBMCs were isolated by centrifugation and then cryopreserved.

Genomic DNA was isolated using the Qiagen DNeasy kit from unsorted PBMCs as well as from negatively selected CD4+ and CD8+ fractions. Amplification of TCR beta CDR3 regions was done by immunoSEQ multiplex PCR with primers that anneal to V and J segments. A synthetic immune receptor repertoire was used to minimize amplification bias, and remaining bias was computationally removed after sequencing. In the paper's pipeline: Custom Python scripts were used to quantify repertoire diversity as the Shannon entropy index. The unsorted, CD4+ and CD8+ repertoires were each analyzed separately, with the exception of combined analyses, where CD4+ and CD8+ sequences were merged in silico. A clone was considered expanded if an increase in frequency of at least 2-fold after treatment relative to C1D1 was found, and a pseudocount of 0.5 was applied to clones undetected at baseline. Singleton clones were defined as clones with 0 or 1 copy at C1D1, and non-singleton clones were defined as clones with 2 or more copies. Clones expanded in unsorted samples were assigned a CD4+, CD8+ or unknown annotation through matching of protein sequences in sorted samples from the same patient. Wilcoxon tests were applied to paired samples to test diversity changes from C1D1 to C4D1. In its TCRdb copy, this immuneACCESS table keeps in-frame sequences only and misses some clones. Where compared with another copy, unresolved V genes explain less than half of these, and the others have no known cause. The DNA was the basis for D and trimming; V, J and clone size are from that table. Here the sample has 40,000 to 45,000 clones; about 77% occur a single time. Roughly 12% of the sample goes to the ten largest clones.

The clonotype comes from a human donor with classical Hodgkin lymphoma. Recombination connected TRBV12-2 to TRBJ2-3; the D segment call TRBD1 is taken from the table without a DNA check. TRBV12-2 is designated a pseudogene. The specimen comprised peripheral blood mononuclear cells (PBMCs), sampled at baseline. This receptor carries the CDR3 CASRLRTGDTDTQYF. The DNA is TGTGCAAGTCGCTTGCGGACAGGGGACACAGATACGCAGTATTTT.